These T cell receptor beta chains were read from a single sample in a study of blood T cell repertoires in COVID-19. Generated by immunoSEQ multiplex PCR, the TCRdb table keeps only in-frame clones and is missing some. The table records roughly 300,000 clones, around 85% of them present only once. The sequenced material came from PBMCs or T cells enriched from blood (not recorded which). These TCRs come from a woman in her 50s who had recovered from COVID-19. Both conserved end residues are part of each CDR3. D genes are given only for firm matches. Not every row has a clone size; where given, it reads once, few, many or a size class.

clone_size d_call j_call v_call cdr3_nt cdr3_aa
. TRBD1 TRBJ2-7 TRBV7-6 TGTGCCAGCAGCTTAGCGCGGACAGGCTACGAGCAGTACTTC CASSLARTGYEQYF
. TRBD1 TRBJ1-5 TRBV6-5 TGTGCCAGCAGTAAGGACAGGGTCAATCAGCCCCAGCATTTT CASSKDRVNQPQHF
few . TRBJ1-2 TRBV18 TGTGCCAGCTCACCACCGGGGCCCCTGCATGGCTACACCTTC CASSPPGPLHGYTF
. . TRBJ2-1 TRBV2 TGTGCCAGCATCGAGCGGACCTCCTACAATGAGCAGTTCTTC CASIERTSYNEQFF
few . TRBJ1-1 TRBV3-1/TRBV3-2 TGTGCCAGCAGCCATTCCAGGGCCAACACTGAAGCTTTCTTT CASSHSRANTEAFF
. TRBD2 TRBJ2-1 TRBV10-3 TGTGCCATCAGTGAAGTAGCGGGAGCCGACGGTGAGCAGTTCTTC CAISEVAGADGEQFF
. . TRBJ1-2 TRBV6-5 TGTGCCAGCAGTTACTCGGGCAGGGATAACTATGGCTACACCTTC CASSYSGRDNYGYTF
. . TRBJ1-5 TRBV19 TGTGCCAGTAGCGAATACGGTGATGGCAATCAGCCCCAGCATTTT CASSEYGDGNQPQHF
. . TRBJ2-5 TRBV4-3 TGCGCCAGCAGCCCTAGTATAGCCTTCCAAGAGACCCAGTACTTC CASSPSIAFQETQYF
once . TRBJ1-2 TRBV27 TGTGCCAGCAGTCCCCGGACAGCTTACTATGGCTACACCTTC CASSPRTAYYGYTF
. . TRBJ2-7 TRBV4-1 TGCGCCAGCAGCCAATTCGGCGGGGTTCGGTACTTC CASSQFGGVRYF
. TRBD1 TRBJ1-2 TRBV19 TGTGCCAGTAGTAGGGACAGGGACTATGGCTACACCTTC CASSRDRDYGYTF
. TRBD1 TRBJ1-1 TRBV28 TGTGCCAGCAGTTTATGGGGACAGGGAAGGGGGGGCACTGAAGCTTTCTTT CASSLWGQGRGGTEAFF
. TRBD1 TRBJ1-1 TRBV2 TGTGCCAGCCGAATGGACAGGAGTATGAACACTGAAGCTTTCTTT CASRMDRSMNTEAFF
. TRBD1 TRBJ1-6 TRBV5-1 TGCGCCAGCAGCTTGGGGGGACAGCTCGGGGCCCTCCACTTT CASSLGGQLGALHF
. . TRBJ2-7 TRBV7-2 TGTGCCAGCAGCTTAATCAGGTCCTACGGGCAGTACTTC CASSLIRSYGQYF
once . TRBJ2-1 TRBV21-1 TGTGCCAGCAGCAAAGGAGTTGCGGGAGGGCCTTATGTCGATGAGCAGTTCTTC CASSKGVAGGPYVDEQFF
. TRBD1 TRBJ1-2 TRBV2 TGTGCCAGCAGTGTTCAGGGGGATTATGGCTACACCTTC CASSVQGDYGYTF
. . TRBJ2-2 TRBV5-1 TGCGCCAGCAGCCAAAACGCGGTTGCAGGGGAGCTGTTTTTT CASSQNAVAGELFF
. TRBD2 TRBJ2-3 TRBV9 TGTGCCAGCAGCGTAGGTAGCGGGGGCACAGATACGCAGTATTTT CASSVGSGGTDTQYF
. . TRBJ2-3 TRBV5-1 TGCGCCAGCAGCTCCGGTGTCACAGATACGCAGTATTTT CASSSGVTDTQYF
. TRBD1 TRBJ2-1 TRBV11-3 TGTGCCAGCAGCTTGGACAGGGGGAATGAGCAGTTCTTC CASSLDRGNEQFF
once TRBD1 TRBJ2-1 TRBV11-2 TGTGCCAGCAGCTTATCCAGGGGGCAGGCTGAGCAGTTCTTC CASSLSRGQAEQFF
. TRBD1 TRBJ2-7 TRBV3-1/TRBV3-2 TGTGCCAGCAGCCAGGACAGGAACGAGCAGTACTTC CASSQDRNEQYF
. TRBD1 TRBJ1-4 TRBV27 TGTGCCAGCAGTTCAACAGGGGGCCTTGAAAAACTGTTTTTT CASSSTGGLEKLFF
. . TRBJ1-5 TRBV5-5 TGTGCCAGCAGCTTGGACCCGTATTCCACTACTCAGCCCCAGCATTTT CASSLDPYSTTQPQHF